These 20 T cell receptor beta chains originate from one sample sequenced in a study of shared clonotypes between healthy human individuals. Assay used: immunoSEQ multiplex PCR; TCRdb lists only in-frame clones, some missing. The sample holds about 480,000 clones, 75% to 80% seen once. The specimen sequenced was PBMCs. These receptors were taken from a woman between 35 and 50 years old in good health. Some clones in this sample may be carry-over from other donors' samples.

The rearrangement joins TRBV5-1 to TRBJ2-2; 12 bases align to TRBD2. J lost 3 bases, V lost 0 bases, and 3 bases had no gene match. The germline V gene has CDR1 SGHRS and CDR2 YFSETQ. This CDR3 spans 17 amino acids. CDR3 in amino acids: CASSLGLAGVDTGELFF. CDR3 nucleotide sequence: TGCGCCAGCAGCTTGGGACTAGCGGGAGTGGACACCGGGGAGCTGTTTTTT. The full variable domain, with the rest looked up from reference TRBV5-1 and TRBJ2-2, is KAGVTQTPRYLIKTRGQQVTLSCSPISGHRSVSWYQQTPGQGLQFLFEYFSETQRNKGNFPGRFSGRQFSNSRSEMNVSTLELGDSALYLCASSLGLAGVDTGELFFGEGSRLTVL.

In its sample, this clone was seen many times. The rearrangement links TRBV6-1 to TRBJ1-3; D ambiguous. The CDR3 sequence is 15 residues long. Germline assignment: CDR1 MNHNS and CDR2 SASEGT. Trimming took 2 bases from V and 0 from J, leaving 8 bases between them. CDR3 sequence: CASSEIGFSGNTIYF. In DNA form, the CDR3 reads TGTGCCAGCAGTGAAATCGGATTCTCTGGAAACACCATATATTTT.

This clone has just a few counts. The chain carries TRBV14 and TRBJ2-6; D is undetermined. V lost 4 bases and J lost 2, with 3 bases in between. This CDR3 spans 13 amino acids. Per germline, CDR1 SGHDN and CDR2 FVKESK. The CDR3 coding sequence is TGTGCCAGCAGCCGAACTGGGGCCAACGTCCTGACTTTC. Translating it yields CASSRTGANVLTF.

The CDR3 DNA sequence: TGTGCCAGCAGTTTTAAGCTCCCGGGGCAGGGGTCCTACGAGCAGTACTTC. Translation gives CASSFKLPGQGSYEQYF. The V call is TRBV28, the J call TRBJ2-7; perhaps TRBD1 as D (6 bases). CDR1 and CDR2 (germline): MDHEN, SYDVKM. Trimming pared 3 bases from V and 1 base from J, leaving 19 bases between. The CDR3 length is 17 residues.

The chain recombines TRBV28 with TRBJ2-6; D remains unclear. In germline, CDR1 is MDHEN, CDR2 SYDVKM. Trimming cost V 3 bases and J 1 base, with 19 bases left between them. The CDR3 totals 19 residues. Here the CDR3 reads CASSFSFSWDNSGANVLTF. The CDR3 region has the DNA TGTGCCAGCAGTTTTTCGTTTTCCTGGGATAATTCTGGGGCCAACGTCCTGACTTTC.

This chain connects TRBV27 to TRBJ2-7; 10 bases map to TRBD2. Losses at the gene ends were 0 bases for V and 4 bases for J; bases not matched to a gene: 3. The V gene's germline CDR1 is MNHEY and CDR2 SMNVEV (reference sequence). This CDR3 comprises 15 residues. This chain's CDR3 is CASSLSSGRGYEQYF. CDR3 nucleotide sequence: TGTGCCAGCAGTTTATCAAGCGGGAGGGGTTACGAGCAGTACTTC.

The chain links TRBV28 to TRBJ2-7, with 9 bases that match TRBD1. V dropped 3 bases and J dropped 3; count of bases not matched to a gene: 3. Germline V lookup: CDR1 MDHEN, CDR2 SYDVKM. The CDR3 spans 14 residues. The CDR3 loop reads CASSLGQGFYEQYF. CDR3 in DNA: TGTGCCAGCAGTTTGGGACAGGGCTTCTACGAGCAGTACTTC.

The chain uses TRBV28 and TRBJ1-5, with a possible D match to TRBD1 (6 bases). V shed 6 bases and J shed 7 bases, with 13 bases lying between them. In germline, CDR1 is MDHEN, CDR2 SYDVKM. The CDR3 runs to 13 residues. The CDR3 is CASSTLTGQPQHF. The CDR3, as DNA: TGTGCCAGCAGCACCTTGACAGGCCAGCCCCAGCATTTT.

The rearrangement links TRBV5-4 to TRBJ2-3, with TRBD2 matching 10 bases. From germline, CDR1 is SGHNT and CDR2 YYREEE (reference sequence). V shed 2 bases, J shed 4 bases, and the junction held 7 bases outside the gene matches. The CDR3 loop spans 16 amino acids. The CDR3, as DNA: TGTGCCAGCAGCTTTGGTGGTAGCGGGGGGTCAGATACGCAGTATTTT. Translated, it gives CASSFGGSGGSDTQYF.

This chain links TRBV4-3 with TRBJ2-7, with TRBD2 matching over 9 bases. Germline V lookup: CDR1 LGHNA, CDR2 YSLEER. The ends lost 0 bases at V and 4 bases at J; junction bases unmatched: 13. This CDR3 has 18 residues. CDR3 loop: CASSQESSGTLPRYEQYF. The CDR3 bases are TGCGCCAGCAGCCAAGAATCTAGCGGGACCCTACCCAGGTACGAGCAGTACTTC.

The chain is built from TRBV7-2 and TRBJ1-5; D remains unclear. The CDR3 length is 17 residues. Between the trimmed V and J ends, which lost 2 bases and 0 bases, there was a span of 14 bases. The germline CDR1 and CDR2 sequences are SGHTA and FQGNSA. The CDR3 region is CASSLTAGEYSNQPQHF. The CDR3, as DNA: TGTGCCAGCAGCTTAACGGCAGGAGAATATAGCAATCAGCCCCAGCATTTT.

The chain has TRBV28 and TRBJ1-2; 8 bases fit TRBD1. Germline trimming cut 3 bases from V and 2 bases from J; bases unmatched to any gene: 5. The germline V gene has CDR1 MDHEN and CDR2 SYDVKM. The CDR3 consists of 15 residues. This chain's CDR3 is CASSLAGGANYGYTF. The CDR3 bases are TGTGCCAGCAGTTTGGCAGGGGGCGCAAACTATGGCTACACCTTC.

Of note for this clone: The sample has other DNA sequences that encode this CDR3 too. The chain employs TRBV9 and TRBJ2-3; no clear D gene. The germline CDR1 and CDR2 sequences are SGDLS and YYNGEE. Trimming took off 0 bases at V and 4 bases at J, with 3 bases between the two ends. The CDR3 spans 12 residues. The CDR3 DNA reads TGTGCCAGCAGCGTAGGGGCAGATACGCAGTATTTT. Translating gives CASSVGADTQYF.

The chain uses TRBV19 and TRBJ2-1; no firm D call. The CDR3 runs 14 residues. Germline lookup yields CDR1 LNHDA and CDR2 SQIVND (reference sequence). V was pared by 6 bases and J by 1 base, with 10 bases between. This CDR3 reads CASSLTGSYNEQFF. CDR3 sequence (DNA): TGTGCCAGTAGCTTGACTGGATCCTACAATGAGCAGTTCTTC.

The chain uses TRBV7-2 and TRBJ2-3; D is unresolved. The CDR3 covers 16 residues. Deletions cut 1 base from V and 3 bases from J, with 14 bases between. Germline V gene sequence: CDR1 SGHTA, CDR2 FQGNSA. The CDR3 DNA is TGTGCCAGCAGCTTAGAACCCTACCGGGTAACAGATACGCAGTATTTT. It translates to CASSLEPYRVTDTQYF. Complete variable domain (other parts from reference TRBV7-2 and TRBJ2-3): GAGVSQSPSNKVTEKGKDVELRCDPISGHTALYWYRQSLGQGLEFLIYFQGNSAPDKSGLPSDRFSAERTGGSVSTLTIQRTQQEDSAVYLCASSLEPYRVTDTQYFGPGTRLTVL.

The V gene is TRBV6-1, the J gene TRBJ2-1; 10 bases match TRBD2. From germline, CDR1 is MNHNS and CDR2 SASEGT. The CDR3 length is 15 residues. The ends lost 8 bases at V and 4 bases at J; junction bases unmatched: 8. The CDR3 here is CASLRGLAVYNEQFF. The CDR3 region has the DNA TGTGCCAGCTTACGTGGACTAGCGGTTTACAATGAGCAGTTCTTC.

The rearrangement joins TRBV9 to TRBJ2-1, with D possibly being TRBD2 (6 bases). Trimming took 2 bases from V and 5 from J, leaving 14 bases between them. There are 15 residues in the CDR3. The germline V gene has CDR1 SGDLS and CDR2 YYNGEE. The CDR3 reads CASSVYLAPHNEQFF. DNA for the CDR3: TGTGCCAGCAGCGTTTACCTAGCGCCCCACAATGAGCAGTTCTTC.

The chain employs TRBV30 and TRBJ1-5; D is undetermined. Per the germline V gene, CDR1 is GTSNPN and CDR2 is SVGIG (reference sequence). Trimming took off 1 base at V and 0 bases at J, with 4 bases between the two ends. The CDR3 covers 13 residues. This CDR3 is CAWSGRSNQPQHF. Written as DNA, the CDR3 is TGTGCCTGGAGTGGACGTAGCAATCAGCCCCAGCATTTT. The entire variable domain, with the rest obtained from reference TRBV30 and TRBJ1-5, is as follows: SQTIHQWPATLVQPVGSPLSLECTVEGTSNPNLYWYRQAAGRGLQLLFYSVGIGQISSEVPQNLSASRPQDRQFILSSKKLLLSDSGFYLCAWSGRSNQPQHFGDGTRLSIL.

The genes are TRBV11-2 and TRBJ2-1, with a weak D call TRBD2 (5 bases). The CDR3 loop spans 15 amino acids. V lost 2 bases and J 3 bases, leaving 11 bases between the germline ends. Germline assignment: CDR1 SGHAT and CDR2 FQNNGV. CDR3 residues: CASSLSTGNYNEQFF. The CDR3 region has the DNA TGTGCCAGCAGCTTATCCACCGGGAACTACAATGAGCAGTTCTTC. Together with reference TRBV11-2 and TRBJ2-1, the CDR3 gives the full variable domain: EAGVAQSPRYKIIEKRQSVAFWCNPISGHATLYWYQQILGQGPKLLIQFQNNGVVDDSQLPKDRFSAERLKGVDSTLKIQPAKLEDSAVYLCASSLSTGNYNEQFFGPGTRLTVL.

This clone showed up just a few times. This rearrangement joins TRBV27 to TRBJ1-5; D unclear. CDR1 and CDR2 from the germline V gene are MNHEY and SMNVEV (reference sequence). V dropped 3 bases and J dropped 6 bases, with 12 bases sitting between them. The CDR3 contains 14 residues. The CDR3: CASSLGGRSQPQHF. In DNA, the CDR3 is TGTGCCAGCAGTTTGGGAGGTCGGAGTCAGCCCCAGCATTTT.